The clone carrying this T cell receptor beta chain appeared a single time. Presentation of ophthalmopathy in the donors involved moderate-to-severe activity, CAS ≥3, NOSPECS ≥4 and a duration under 3 months. Enrollment excluded any patients with other autoimmune diseases, uncontrolled infections, pregnancy or lactation. Germline CDR1 reads ENHRY; CDR2 reads SYGVKD. The ends were cut back, 5 bases at V and 0 bases at J, with 13 bases in the middle. CDR3 length: 15 amino acids. Amplification from RNA transcripts yielded the TCR beta CDR3 regions. Second-round multiplex PCR came after first-round RT-PCR with HTBI primers. In TCRdb, the multiplex PCR reads were re-called with MiXCR into one record per CDR3 protein. The table records roughly 170,000 distinct CDR3 sequences, 30% to 45% of them present only once. The record originates from a study of Graves' ophthalmopathy and Graves' hyperthyroidism. On the study more broadly: Peripheral blood (taken before any treatment) was collected at initial diagnosis.

Sequenced material: peripheral blood. The sequence came from a man aged 25 to 40 with Graves' ophthalmopathy. The genes are TRBV10-3 and TRBJ1-2; unclear D gene. The CDR3 sequence is CAISFGRGANYGYTF. CDR3 DNA sequence: TGTGCCATCAGTTTCGGTCGGGGAGCTAACTATGGCTACACCTTC.